This TCR beta chain was captured in a study of quantifying T cell responses using KT2 cells. Study-wide background: Reverse transcription used primers in the TCR alpha and beta constant regions.

An oligo carrying a UMI was ligated to the cDNA 3' end. First-round PCR used around 4 cycles and beta primers RC1.1 and RC1.2 covering TRBC1 and TRBC2. TCR alpha and beta chains were handled separately starting at the second PCR. TCRdb reprocessed the UMI-ligation and nested PCR reads with MiXCR, giving one entry per CDR3 protein. Of approximately 46,000 distinct CDR3 sequences listed, roughly 10% are singletons. Unfractionated PBMC were spiked with known numbers of KT2 clone cells. Different KT2-to-PBMC ratios were created with a constant PBMC count. In its sample, this clonotype was seen many times. Per the germline V gene, CDR1 is MGHRA and CDR2 is YSYEKL. J gave up 2 bases and V 5 bases, and 3 bases lay outside the gene matches. The CDR3 length is 15 residues.

The gene calls are TRBV4-1 and TRBJ2-7; 13 bases are shared with TRBD2. Sequences were obtained from PBMCs spiked with cells of the T cell clone KT2. The clonotype was recovered from a human donor. CDR3 residues: CASSIGTSGAYEQYF. CDR3 in DNA: TGCGCCAGCAGCATCGGGACTAGCGGGGCCTACGAGCAGTACTTC.